Described below is a single T cell receptor beta chain sequence and its context. One base away lies a much larger clone, so this may be a sequencing read error. The source of the sample is a study of blood T cells in healthy people across ages. Alongside a J-beta primer mix, a sample-barcoded 5' primer served in a second PCR lasting roughly 7 to 11 cycles. A 12-random-nucleotide template-switch adaptor tagged each cDNA molecule. TCRdb redid the calling of the 5' RACE reads with MiXCR, one entry per CDR3 protein. Of around 900,000 distinct CDR3 sequences listed, about 30% were seen once; the top ten hold around a sixth. The CDR3 sequence is 15 residues long. Germline V gene data show CDR1 as KGHSH and CDR2 as LQKENI.

The chain is built from TRBV18 and TRBJ2-7, with 9 bases matching TRBD1. This sequence originates from a woman older than 75 in good health. Sequenced: blood. CDR3 loop: CTSSQSGTGFYEQYF. CDR3 coding DNA: TGTACCAGCTCACAATCCGGGACAGGGTTCTACGAGCAGTACTTC.